This entry concerns a single TCR beta chain. The target antigen is unknown. TCRdb's table, derived via immunoSEQ multiplex PCR, lists solely in-frame clones and lacks some. The sample includes roughly 390,000 clones, about nine tenths seen only once; the top ten take under 4%. The sample comes from a study of Ad26.COV2.S vaccination and SARS-CoV-2 variants. Looked up from germline, CDR1 is LGHDT and CDR2 is YNNKEL (reference sequence). The V end lost 3 bases, the J end lost 2 bases, and 12 bases lay between the germline ends. The CDR3 has 15 residues. The treatment is: about 20 received Ad26.COV2.S at low or high dose, single or two shots; several received placebo; per-sample allocation not given. On day 63 after the first injection, vaccine and placebo recipients gave samples. Study results and limitations: Vaccinees and placebo recipients showed similar non-spike TCR breadth. Vaccinees showed greater spike-specific TCR breadth than placebo recipients.

This clonotype was sampled from a person aged 18-60 years who received the Ad26.COV2.S COVID-19 vaccine or a placebo. The sequencing used peripheral blood, collected in a trial of Ad26.COV2.S vaccine versus placebo. V and J are TRBV3-1 (or the pseudogene TRBV3-2) and TRBJ2-3, with D hard to call. In DNA, the CDR3 is TGTGCCAGCAGCCAGCCAAGGTTAAACACAGATACGCAGTATTTT. Translation: CASSQPRLNTDTQYF.